This T cell receptor (beta chain) was recorded in a study of CD8+CD57+ T cells in acquired aplastic anemia. Those patients picked for sequencing had displayed CD8+CD57+ cell expansion on flow cytometry. The patients all had a severe acquired aplastic anemia diagnosis. At the time of blood sampling, patients had not yet received any therapy. The table lists this clonotype with a few counts. Its antigen is not identified. CDR3 length: 15 residues. V was trimmed by 3 bases and J by 4 bases, leaving 13 bases between them. Germline loops: CDR1 LNHDA, CDR2 SQIVND (reference sequence). According to the study, genomic DNA was the template for TCR beta VDJ and CDR3 profiling. Each CDR3 protein gets one entry after TCRdb re-called the reads with MiXCR. Among around 130,000 distinct CDR3 sequences listed, under 60% were seen once. General study points: Patient and control CD8+ Simpson's diversity was not significantly different. Patients and controls shared fewer than 30 CD8+ CDR3 sequences.

Sequencing was performed on sorted CD4+, CD8+, or CD8+CD57+ T cells (not recorded which) from PBMCs. V gene TRBV19 combines with J gene TRBJ2-1, with D unclear. This TCR derives from a human donor with aplastic anemia. CDR3 coding DNA: TGTGCCAGTAGTATTTCCCCATCAATGTACAATGAGCAGTTCTTC. This sequence encodes CASSISPSMYNEQFF.